The clone carrying this T cell receptor (beta chain) was seen more than once but under ten times. The data derive from a study of T cells after yellow fever vaccination. TCRdb redid the calling of the 5' RACE reads with MiXCR, one entry per CDR3 protein. The sample yields under 550,000 distinct CDR3 sequences, about a fifth seen once. The germline CDR1 and CDR2 sequences are SEHNR and FQNEAQ (reference sequence). The CDR3 extends over 14 amino acids. The V end was cut by 5 bases, the J end by 7 bases, with 14 bases between. The sequencing used PBMCs, collected 21 days after the first yellow fever vaccination. This receptor was taken from a man aged 18 to 30 who received the YFV17D yellow fever vaccine. The chain links TRBV7-9 to TRBJ1-4, with D perhaps TRBD1 (5 bases). The chain's CDR3 is CASSRGPRGEKLFF. As DNA, the CDR3 is TGTGCCAGCAGCCGTGGGCCGAGGGGTGAAAAACTGTTTTTT. Drawing the rest from reference TRBV7-9 and TRBJ1-4, the complete variable domain is DTGVSQNPRHKITKRGQNVTFRCDPISEHNRLYWYRQTLGQGPEFLTYFQNEAQLEKSRLLSDRFSAERPKGSFSTLEIQRTEQGDSAMYLCASSRGPRGEKLFFGSGTQLSVL.